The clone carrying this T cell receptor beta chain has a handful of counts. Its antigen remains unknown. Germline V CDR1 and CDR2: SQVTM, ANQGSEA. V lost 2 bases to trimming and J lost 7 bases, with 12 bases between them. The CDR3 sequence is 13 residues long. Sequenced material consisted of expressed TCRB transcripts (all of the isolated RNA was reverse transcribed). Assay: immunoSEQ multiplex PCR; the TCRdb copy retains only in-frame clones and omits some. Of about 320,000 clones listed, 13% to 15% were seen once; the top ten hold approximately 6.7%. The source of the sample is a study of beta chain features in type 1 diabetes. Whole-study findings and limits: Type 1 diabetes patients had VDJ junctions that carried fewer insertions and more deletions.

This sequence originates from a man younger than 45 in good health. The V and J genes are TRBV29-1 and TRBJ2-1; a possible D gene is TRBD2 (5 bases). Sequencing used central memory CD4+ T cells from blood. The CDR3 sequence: CSVERERTNEQFF. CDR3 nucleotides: TGCAGCGTTGAAAGGGAGCGGACGAATGAGCAGTTCTTC.